This T cell receptor beta chain was retrieved from a study of T cells in tuberculosis. Study-wide results and limits: GMM-specific TCRs were nearer to active tuberculosis alpha repertoires, suggesting expansion. GEM motif frequencies gave around 70% accuracy; the GMM repertoire gave 80% to 90%.

The assay was immunoSEQ multiplex PCR, and TCRdb's table has in-frame clones only and misses some. The repertoire consists of over 25,000 clones, with around 90% occurring once and the leading ten covering 7%. As concerns this clone: Its antigen remains unidentified.

CDR1 is MNHEY, CDR2 SMNVEV, per germline (reference sequence). There are 15 residues in the CDR3. V shed 1 base and J shed 6 bases, with 10 bases lying between them. Time point given: new active TB diagnosis, blood taken before or within 7 days of starting treatment. The starting material was PBMCs, obtained at tuberculosis diagnosis. This TCR came from an adult with tuberculosis. Some clones in this sample may be carry-over from other donors' samples. V gene TRBV27 combines with J gene TRBJ1-6; D not certain. CDR3 amino acids: CASSLLSTANSPLHF. CDR3 DNA sequence: TGTGCCAGCAGTTTATTGTCTACAGCTAATTCACCCCTCCACTTT.